This passage covers 30 T cell receptor beta chains from one sample sequenced in a study of blood T cell repertoires in COVID-19 (dated by TCRdb to 2018 to 2021). The protocol used for the library was the immunoSEQ multiplex PCR assay. In TCRdb, the immuneACCESS table is reduced to in-frame sequences with V and J assigned. These tables do not hold every clone; where another copy was compared, an unresolved V gene accounts for under half, and the others remain unexplained. Recorded for this sample are 300,000 to 350,000 clones; approximately 85% of them occurred a single time. The ten most abundant clones make up more than 2% of the sample. The material sequenced was PBMCs or T cells enriched from blood (not recorded which). The receptors come from a man aged 25-45 years who had recovered from COVID-19.

The chain recombines TRBV21-1 with TRBJ1-5; TRBD1 reflects the table's D call only, with no check against the DNA. TRBV21-1 is labeled a pseudogene. This CDR3 spans 16 amino acids. The CDR3 sequence: CARGGQGFYSNQPQHF. The DNA for the CDR3 is TGTGCCAGAGGGGGACAGGGATTTTATAGCAATCAGCCCCAGCATTTT.

The V gene is TRBV10-2, the J gene TRBJ1-3; 8 bases agree with TRBD1. Germline loops: CDR1 WSHSY, CDR2 SAAADI. The junction had 7 bases not matched to a gene; V was cut back by 2 bases and J by 7 bases. This CDR3 has 15 residues. The chain's CDR3 is CASSEDRGFVNTIYF. The CDR3 DNA follows: TGCGCCAGCAGTGAGGACAGGGGTTTCGTGAACACCATATATTTT.

The rearrangement uses TRBV5-1 and TRBJ2-7; 8 bases agree with TRBD1. Trimming took 1 base from V and 5 from J; bases not matched to a gene: 8. This CDR3 has 15 residues. CDR1 and CDR2 (germline): SGHRS, YFSETQ. DNA of the CDR3: TGCGCCAGCAGCTTGAGGACAGGGCAGACCAACGAGCAGTACTTC. Protein: CASSLRTGQTNEQYF.

This clone was counted only a few times. The CDR3: CASSQDPGPGNEQFF. The CDR3 nucleotides are TGCGCCAGCAGCCAAGATCCTGGTCCGGGAAATGAGCAGTTCTTC. The chain carries TRBV4-1 and TRBJ2-1, with D maybe TRBD2 (5 bases). V lost 0 bases and J lost 7, with 13 bases in between. The germline CDR1 and CDR2 sequences are MGHRA and YSYEKL. This CDR3 contains 15 residues.

The V gene is TRBV5-1, the J gene TRBJ2-2; weak D call: TRBD2 (6 bases). Between the trimmed V and J ends, which lost 1 base and 0 bases, there was a span of 10 bases. The CDR3 contains 16 residues. Germline values: CDR1 SGHRS, CDR2 YFSETQ. The CDR3 sequence is CASSLRRLANTGELFF. In nucleotides, the CDR3 is TGCGCCAGCAGCTTGAGAAGACTAGCGAACACCGGGGAGCTGTTTTTT.

In regard to this clone: Other nucleotide sequences from this sample produce the same CDR3. The chain employs TRBV7-6 and TRBJ2-5; 14 bases are shared with TRBD2. In germline, CDR1 is SGHVS, CDR2 FNYEAQ. The V segment lost 1 base and the J segment 2 bases; nucleotides outside the gene matches: 0. This CDR3 comprises 16 residues. The DNA for the CDR3 is TGTGCCAGCAGCTTAGGACTAGCGGGGGGGCAAGAGACCCAGTACTTC. This sequence encodes CASSLGLAGGQETQYF.

The V gene is TRBV30, the J gene TRBJ1-2; D is ambiguous. The CDR3 loop spans 13 amino acids. Per germline, CDR1 GTSNPN and CDR2 SVGIG (reference sequence). V was cut by 2 bases and J by 4 bases, with 11 bases left in between. The CDR3 sequence is CAWSLSEAYGYTF. The CDR3 nucleotides read TGTGCCTGGAGTCTGTCTGAGGCCTATGGCTACACCTTC.

The chain joins TRBV5-1 to TRBJ2-7; 7 bases line up with TRBD2. The V gene's germline CDR1 is SGHRS and CDR2 YFSETQ. This CDR3 region has 16 residues. The junction had 7 bases not matched to a gene; V was cut back by 1 base and J by 0 bases. The CDR3 coding sequence is TGCGCCAGCAGCTTGTTAGGCGGGGGTACCTCCTACGAGCAGTACTTC. Amino acids: CASSLLGGGTSYEQYF. Full variable domain (rest looked up from reference TRBV5-1 and TRBJ2-7): KAGVTQTPRYLIKTRGQQVTLSCSPISGHRSVSWYQQTPGQGLQFLFEYFSETQRNKGNFPGRFSGRQFSNSRSEMNVSTLELGDSALYLCASSLLGGGTSYEQYFGPGTRLTVT.

The CDR3 bases are TGTGCCAGCAGCTTAAGGGGGTTAAATAATGAAAAACTGTTTTTT. Translated: CASSLRGLNNEKLFF. The chain is built from TRBV7-9 and TRBJ1-4, with a tentative D call TRBD1 (6 bases). The V end lost 2 bases, the J end lost 4 bases, and 11 bases lay between the germline ends. The CDR3 extends over 15 amino acids. Germline lookup yields CDR1 SEHNR and CDR2 FQNEAQ (reference sequence).

The chain has TRBV6-5 and TRBJ2-4, with D perhaps matching TRBD2 (5 bases). Germline CDR1 MNHEY, CDR2 SVGAGI. CDR3 length equals 16 residues. V lost 2 bases and J lost 0, with 11 bases in between. Here the CDR3 reads CASSYSLALAKNIQYF. The CDR3 DNA sequence: TGTGCCAGCAGTTACAGTCTAGCCCTAGCCAAAAACATTCAGTACTTC.

The V gene is TRBV15, the J gene TRBJ1-2; D unresolved. From germline, CDR1 is LNHNV and CDR2 YYDKDF (reference sequence). The CDR3 extends over 15 amino acids. The V gene lost 4 bases and the J gene lost 7 bases, with 19 bases spanning the gap. For the CDR3, the DNA is TGTGCCACCAGCATACAATCGATTTCGGGTGCTGGCTACACCTTC. Residues: CATSIQSISGAGYTF.

The rearrangement joins TRBV5-8 to TRBJ1-2, with D possibly TRBD1 on 5 matching bases. The V and J ends lost 4 bases and 3 bases respectively, with 19 bases between them. Germline CDR1 and CDR2: SGHTS and YDEGEE. The CDR3 contains 16 residues. The CDR3 reads CASSPAFRVVDYGYTF. The DNA of the CDR3 is TGTGCCAGCAGCCCCGCATTCAGGGTCGTCGACTATGGCTACACCTTC.

This clone was observed a single time. This rearrangement joins TRBV6-5 to TRBJ2-7; a possible D gene is TRBD1 (7 bases). This CDR3 is built from 15 residues. The V gene lost 5 bases and the J gene lost 7 bases, with 21 bases spanning the gap. Germline values: CDR1 MNHEY, CDR2 SVGAGI. The CDR3 spells CASSPPDRRVGEQYF. The CDR3 DNA sequence: TGTGCCAGCAGTCCGCCGGACAGGAGGGTGGGAGAGCAGTACTTC.

The chain has TRBV11-3 and TRBJ2-1; 9 bases match TRBD2. The CDR3 is 18 residues long. Germline CDR1 reads SGHNT; CDR2 reads YENEEA. V shed 4 bases, J shed 0 bases, and the junction held 10 bases outside the gene matches. The CDR3 sequence is CASSSPAGGRSSYNEQFF. The CDR3 bases are TGTGCCAGCAGCTCGCCAGCGGGGGGCCGAAGCTCCTACAATGAGCAGTTCTTC.

This chain connects TRBV5-1 to TRBJ1-4, with 8 bases identical to TRBD1. The CDR3 is 16 residues long. V lost 4 bases and J lost 7; bases outside the gene matches: 12. CDR1 SGHRS and CDR2 YFSETQ come from the germline V gene. The CDR3 is CASSPVPRGRSEKLFF. The CDR3 DNA reads TGCGCCAGCAGCCCCGTCCCCAGGGGGCGAAGTGAAAAACTGTTTTTT. Looking up the rest from reference TRBV5-1 and TRBJ1-4 gives the full variable domain: KAGVTQTPRYLIKTRGQQVTLSCSPISGHRSVSWYQQTPGQGLQFLFEYFSETQRNKGNFPGRFSGRQFSNSRSEMNVSTLELGDSALYLCASSPVPRGRSEKLFFGSGTQLSVL.

The rearrangement joins TRBV19 to TRBJ1-2; D ambiguous. V gave up 4 bases and J gave up 7 bases, with 10 bases separating them. Germline CDR1 is LNHDA and CDR2 is SQIVND (reference sequence). The CDR3 loop spans 12 amino acids. The CDR3 loop is CASSTPGGGYTF. The CDR3 DNA reads TGTGCCAGTAGTACCCCAGGAGGTGGCTACACCTTC.

The chain has TRBV5-1 and TRBJ1-1; the D is unclear. This CDR3 has 12 residues. Germline CDR1 is SGHRS and CDR2 is YFSETQ. Between the trimmed V and J ends, which lost 0 bases and 11 bases, there was a span of 11 bases. The CDR3 DNA follows: TGCGCCAGCAGCTTGGAAAGTTCCGGGGCTTTCTTT. It encodes CASSLESSGAFF.

The V call is TRBV7-2, the J call TRBJ1-5; TRBD1 agrees at 8 bases. In germline, CDR1 is SGHTA, CDR2 FQGNSA. The CDR3 is 15 amino acids. J was trimmed by 4 bases and V by 3 bases; bases with no gene match: 5. CDR3 in amino acids: CASSFGTGNNQPQHF. The DNA of the CDR3 is TGTGCCAGCAGCTTCGGGACAGGTAATAATCAGCCCCAGCATTTT.

The rearrangement links TRBV4-2 to TRBJ1-6; a weak D match, TRBD1 (6 bases). The CDR3 has 17 amino acids. Germline CDR1 reads LGHNA; CDR2 reads YNFKEQ. Trimming pared 3 bases from V and 7 bases from J, leaving 19 bases between. DNA for the CDR3: TGTGCCAGCAGCCACGGTTACAGGGTATCCCTCAATTCACCCCTCCACTTT. It is translated as CASSHGYRVSLNSPLHF.

This chain connects TRBV10-3 to TRBJ2-1; TRBD2 agrees at 12 bases. Germline V gene lookup returns CDR1 ENHRY and CDR2 SYGVKD. The V gene end was trimmed by 2 bases and the J gene end by 0 bases; junction bases not matched to a gene: 14. The CDR3 totals 21 residues. CDR3 DNA sequence: TGTGCCATCAGTGAGCATGACCGACTAGCGGGGGCCATATTCTCCTACAATGAGCAGTTCTTC. Translating it yields CAISEHDRLAGAIFSYNEQFF.

The chain is built from TRBV15 and TRBJ1-2, with D unresolved. V lost 6 bases to trimming and J lost 2 bases, with 7 bases between them. Germline loops: CDR1 LNHNV, CDR2 YYDKDF (reference sequence). CDR3 length equals 12 residues. CDR3 nucleotide sequence: TGTGCCACCAGTCTACGGAACTATGGCTACACCTTC. Protein sequence: CATSLRNYGYTF.

This clone was recorded once. The chain joins TRBV5-1 to TRBJ2-2; 12 nucleotides align to TRBD2. The CDR3 runs 16 residues. Germline-derived CDR1 and CDR2 are SGHRS and YFSETQ. V trimming: 6 bases; J trimming: 2 bases; junction bases outside the gene matches: 5. CDR3 sequence: CASTTSGGLNTGELFF. CDR3 DNA sequence: TGCGCCAGCACGACTAGCGGGGGCCTTAACACCGGGGAGCTGTTTTTT.

The chain recombines TRBV18 with TRBJ2-1; D might be TRBD1 (5 bases). V was shortened by 4 bases and J by 5 bases, with 9 bases between the two germline ends. Per germline, CDR1 KGHSH and CDR2 LQKENI. The CDR3 totals 13 residues. This chain's CDR3 is CASSLGPNNEQFF. The CDR3 nucleotides read TGTGCCAGCTCACTGGGGCCCAACAATGAGCAGTTCTTC.

This chain connects TRBV20-1 to TRBJ2-3; TRBD2 might be the D (6 bases). CDR1 DFQATT and CDR2 SNEGSKA come from the germline V gene (reference sequence). CDR3 length: 10 residues. DNA for the CDR3: TGCGGGGAGGCCACAGATACGCAGTATTTT. Protein product: CGEATDTQYF.

As regards this clone: The missing conserved phenylalanine or tryptophan at the end of this CDR3 makes a read error likely. The DNA is left out, because the CDR3 cannot be placed on it with certainty; the CDR3 is given as TCRdb lists it. The chain couples TRBV6-5 to TRBJ2-3; the D call TRBD2 from the table was never checked on the DNA. Germline V gene sequence: CDR1 MNHEY, CDR2 SVGAGI. The CDR3 numbers 11 amino acids, ends counted. This CDR3 is CASSNPGTPAC.

This clone appeared a single time. The rearrangement links TRBV7-9 to TRBJ1-5; D uncertain. Between the trimmed V and J ends, which lost 0 bases and 2 bases, there was a span of 11 bases. CDR3 length: 16 residues. Germline assignment: CDR1 SEHNR and CDR2 FQNEAQ (reference sequence). The CDR3 here is CASSLAVGSGNQPQHF. In nucleotides, the CDR3 is TGTGCCAGCAGCTTAGCGGTGGGCTCAGGCAATCAGCCCCAGCATTTT.

The J gene is TRBJ2-3, the V gene TRBV19; 8 bases line up with TRBD2. Trimming at V came to 4 bases and at J to 2 bases, leaving 5 bases not matched to a gene. The germline V gene encodes CDR1 LNHDA and CDR2 SQIVND (reference sequence). The CDR3 extends over 15 amino acids. Here the CDR3 DNA reads TGTGCCAGTAGTACACGGGGGGGCCTCACAGATACGCAGTATTTT. Translated: CASSTRGGLTDTQYF.

The chain is built from TRBV7-2 and TRBJ2-1; D may be TRBD1 (5 bases). The CDR3 runs to 14 residues. Trimming removed 4 bases at V and 5 bases at J, with 12 bases between. Germline V lookup: CDR1 SGHTA, CDR2 FQGNSA. This chain's CDR3 is CASSYTRADNEQFF. The CDR3 DNA follows: TGTGCCAGCAGCTACACCAGGGCCGACAATGAGCAGTTCTTC.

This sequence joins TRBV7-9 and TRBJ1-2; TRBD1 aligns across 8 bases. CDR3 length: 13 residues. CDR1 and CDR2 (germline): SEHNR, FQNEAQ (reference sequence). V dropped 5 bases and J dropped 7; count of bases not matched to a gene: 6. The CDR3 coding sequence is TGTGCCAGCAGCCCGCAGGGGGCTGGTGGCTACACCTTC. As protein: CASSPQGAGGYTF. Variable domain in full (rest from reference TRBV7-9 and TRBJ1-2): DTGVSQNPRHKITKRGQNVTFRCDPISEHNRLYWYRQTLGQGPEFLTYFQNEAQLEKSRLLSDRFSAERPKGSFSTLEIQRTEQGDSAMYLCASSPQGAGGYTFGSGTRLTVV.

This clone has just a few counts. The chain recombines TRBV19 with TRBJ1-6, with a tentative D call TRBD1 (5 bases). This CDR3 region has 16 residues. V was shortened by 7 bases and J by 0 bases, with 13 bases between the two germline ends. Germline CDR1 is LNHDA and CDR2 is SQIVND (reference sequence). The CDR3 nucleotides read TGTGCCAGTACCCGACAGTTCCTCTCCTATAATTCACCCCTCCACTTT. The encoded protein is CASTRQFLSYNSPLHF.